The 10 T cell receptor beta chains presented below share a single source sample, sequenced in a study of blood T cell repertoires in COVID-19. Only in-frame clones appear in the TCRdb table, and some are missing; sequencing was by immunoSEQ multiplex PCR. The table has 180,000 or so clones, more than 85% seen once. The sequenced sample consisted of peripheral blood. These receptors were obtained from a woman aged 30 to 39 with active or convalescent COVID-19.

This chain uses TRBV4-1 with TRBJ1-2; D may be TRBD1 (6 bases). V lost 0 bases to trimming and J lost 4 bases, with 18 bases between them. CDR1 and CDR2 from the germline V gene are MGHRA and YSYEKL. This CDR3 region has 17 residues. CDR3 coding DNA: TGCGCCAGCAGCCAAGATCCCGGGACATTGGTGGGCTATGGCTACACCTTC. Translating gives CASSQDPGTLVGYGYTF.

This chain uses TRBV28 with TRBJ2-5, with 12 bases matching TRBD2. After removal of 6 bases from V and 4 bases from J, the junction contained 12 bases not matched to a gene. The CDR3 runs to 17 residues. Germline CDR1 and CDR2: MDHEN and SYDVKM. The DNA for the CDR3 is TGTGCCAGCAGACCTCGGACTAGCGGGAAGTTTGTAGAGACCCAGTACTTC. Protein sequence: CASRPRTSGKFVETQYF.

V is TRBV6-4 and J is TRBJ2-1, with D possibly being TRBD2 (5 bases). V was pared by 2 bases and J by 0 bases, with 5 bases between. The CDR3 spans 14 residues. Per the germline V gene, CDR1 is MRHNA and CDR2 is SNTAGT. The CDR3 here is CASSDGSSYNEQFF. As DNA, the CDR3 is TGTGCCAGCAGTGACGGGAGCTCCTACAATGAGCAGTTCTTC.

The rearrangement joins TRBV7-9 to TRBJ1-5; the match to TRBD1 covers 7 bases. The CDR3 is 14 residues long. Trimming at V came to 5 bases and at J to 7 bases, leaving 8 bases not matched to a gene. The germline CDR1 and CDR2 sequences are SEHNR and FQNEAQ (reference sequence). In nucleotides, the CDR3 is TGTGCCAGCAGCCCCGCGGACAGGATACAGCCCCAGCATTTT. Translation: CASSPADRIQPQHF.

The rearrangement uses TRBV30 and TRBJ1-1; 7 positions match TRBD1. The CDR3 is 13 residues long. Germline V CDR1 and CDR2: GTSNPN, SVGIG (reference sequence). The V and J ends lost 5 bases and 2 bases, in that order; junction bases with no gene match: 5. The CDR3 loop is CAWAQGLNTEAFF. DNA for the CDR3: TGTGCCTGGGCACAGGGGCTCAACACTGAAGCTTTCTTT. The full variable domain, in which reference TRBV30 and TRBJ1-1 provide the parts outside the CDR3, is SQTIHQWPATLVQPVGSPLSLECTVEGTSNPNLYWYRQAAGRGLQLLFYSVGIGQISSEVPQNLSASRPQDRQFILSSKKLLLSDSGFYLCAWAQGLNTEAFFGQGTRLTVV.

The rearrangement joins TRBV11-2 to TRBJ1-1; maybe TRBD1 (5 bases). The V gene lost 1 base and the J gene lost 14 bases, with 11 bases spanning the gap. The CDR3 runs 11 residues. In germline, CDR1 is SGHAT, CDR2 FQNNGV. CDR3 loop: CASSLGPEGFF. CDR3 DNA: TGTGCCAGCAGCTTAGGACCGGAGGGGTTCTTT.

The chain recombines TRBV19 with TRBJ1-1; 7 bases match TRBD1. The V gene end was trimmed by 4 bases and the J gene end by 3 bases; junction bases not matched to a gene: 8. Germline loops: CDR1 LNHDA, CDR2 SQIVND (reference sequence). This CDR3 is 15 amino acids long. Here the CDR3 reads CASSKRQGVDTEAFF. CDR3 nucleotides: TGTGCCAGTAGTAAGAGACAGGGAGTGGACACTGAAGCTTTCTTT.

The chain recombines TRBV28 with TRBJ1-4; D perhaps matches TRBD1 (6 bases). The CDR3 is made up of 13 amino acids. Germline CDR1 and CDR2: MDHEN and SYDVKM. With 8 bases removed from V and 6 bases from J, the gap between germline ends came to 13 bases. The CDR3 DNA follows: TGTGCCAGCCTGGGGGGGCGTCATGAAAAACTGTTTTTT. Protein: CASLGGRHEKLFF.

The V and J genes are TRBV19 and TRBJ1-1; no reliable D call. CDR3 length: 13 residues. Germline assignment: CDR1 LNHDA and CDR2 SQIVND (reference sequence). With 3 bases removed from V and 11 bases from J, the gap between germline ends came to 16 bases. CDR3 sequence reads: CASSIEGPQGAFF. The CDR3 nucleotides are TGTGCCAGTAGTATTGAGGGCCCTCAAGGGGCTTTCTTT.

This chain uses TRBV4-1 with TRBJ2-4; D is ambiguous. The CDR3 is 17 amino acids. Trimming removed 0 bases from V and 1 base from J, with 13 bases in between. CDR1 MGHRA and CDR2 YSYEKL come from the germline V gene. DNA for the CDR3: TGCGCCAGCAGCCAAGATCGGCAGACGAGGGCCAAAAACATTCAGTACTTC. It codes for CASSQDRQTRAKNIQYF.